This is a list of T cell receptor beta chains from one sample in a study of Ad26.COV2.S vaccination and SARS-CoV-2 variants. This table comes from immunoSEQ multiplex PCR, and its TCRdb copy is limited to in-frame clones, with some not included. The sample includes roughly 300,000 clones, approximately 86% of them seen just once. The specimen comprised peripheral blood, sampled in a trial of Ad26.COV2.S vaccine versus placebo. All receptors come from a person aged 18 to 65 who received the Ad26.COV2.S COVID-19 vaccine or a placebo. Both conserved end residues are part of each CDR3. Fields, in order: CDR3 DNA, CDR3 protein, J gene, D gene, V gene, clone size. D genes are given only for firm matches. Size values are once, few and many counts, or a class for expanded clones, and some rows have none.

TGTGCCAGCAGTTTAACAGAGACCCAGTACTTC CASSLTETQYF TRBJ2-5 NA TRBV12-3/TRBV12-4 NA
TGTGCCAGCAGCGCCTACCCTAGCGAGACCCAGTACTTC CASSAYPSETQYF TRBJ2-5 NA TRBV3-1/TRBV3-2 NA
TGTGCCAGCACGCAGGGGCAGTGGTACGAGCAGTACTTC CASTQGQWYEQYF TRBJ2-7 NA TRBV6-6 NA
TGTGCCAGCGTCCCCGGGACACCCAACACCGGGGAGCTGTTTTTT CASVPGTPNTGELFF TRBJ2-2 NA TRBV6-4 NA
TGTGCCAGCAGCTTAGGAGGGAGTAAAAATACGCAGTATTTT CASSLGGSKNTQYF TRBJ2-3 NA TRBV11-2 NA
TGCGCCAGCAGCCAAGGGATTAAAGAGACCCAGTACTTC CASSQGIKETQYF TRBJ2-5 NA TRBV4-1 NA
TGTGCCACCAGTGATTTTATTGGCCCCGCCAGGACAGTCGAGCAGTACTTC CATSDFIGPARTVEQYF TRBJ2-7 NA TRBV24-1 NA
TGTGCCAGTAGTATAAGCTCGGGAGAGTCCTACGAGCAGTACTTC CASSISSGESYEQYF TRBJ2-7 NA TRBV19 NA
TGTGCCAGTAGTATAGATCGGCGGGGTTGGGGGGTCACAGAGAGCAATCAGCCCCAGCATTTT CASSIDRRGWGVTESNQPQHF TRBJ1-5 NA TRBV19 NA
TGCGCCAGCAGCCAAGAGGTGGGCTATGGCTACACCTTC CASSQEVGYGYTF TRBJ1-2 NA TRBV4-1 NA
TGTGCCACCTCTGGGAACAGTCTCAACTATGGCTACACCTTC CATSGNSLNYGYTF TRBJ1-2 NA TRBV24-1 few
TGTGCCAGCAGCAACCGGGACAGGGGATGGCCGACATACTACGAGCAGTACTTC CASSNRDRGWPTYYEQYF TRBJ2-7 NA TRBV21-1 NA
TGTGCCAGCAGCCCTCGCCCGGGCGATGAGCAGTTCTTC CASSPRPGDEQFF TRBJ2-1 NA TRBV7-3 NA
TGTGCCAGCAGCTTCCCTCCCAGAGGGGAGCCGTCGAACACCGGGGAGCTGTTTTTT CASSFPPRGEPSNTGELFF TRBJ2-2 NA TRBV7-9 NA
TGTGCCAGCAGCTTAGCGCCTCTGGGACAGGGTTATCAGCCCCAGCATTTT CASSLAPLGQGYQPQHF TRBJ1-5 TRBD1 TRBV7-9 NA
TGTGCCAGCAGGGACCTCACTACGCAGTATTTT CASRDLTTQYF TRBJ2-3 NA TRBV7-2 NA
TGTGCCAGCAGCTTTGGAGGGACAGATACGCAGTATTTT CASSFGGTDTQYF TRBJ2-3 NA TRBV7-9 once
TGTGCCAGCAGTTTACTAGACAAAACCGGGGAGCTGTTTTTT CASSLLDKTGELFF TRBJ2-2 NA TRBV27 NA
TGTGCCAGCAGCCTCGACAGCTCCCAACGCGAGCAGTACTTC CASSLDSSQREQYF TRBJ2-7 NA TRBV7-2 few
TGCGCCAGCAGCTGGGGGCGCAGAACCGGGGAGCTGTTTTTT CASSWGRRTGELFF TRBJ2-2 NA TRBV4-3 once
TGTGCCAGCAGTTTGACAGTCTACGAGCAGTACTTC CASSLTVYEQYF TRBJ2-7 NA TRBV28 NA
TGTGCCAGCAGCACCCGAGCGGGGGGCACAGATACGCAGTATTTT CASSTRAGGTDTQYF TRBJ2-3 TRBD2 TRBV13 NA
TGTGCCAGCAGTTTCCTTGGGGACCCCTATGGCTACACCTTC CASSFLGDPYGYTF TRBJ1-2 NA TRBV6-2/TRBV6-3 NA
TGTGCCAGCAGCCCCGTGGTCAGGGGTGGCCCTAAAACCTACGAGCAGTACTTC CASSPVVRGGPKTYEQYF TRBJ2-7 NA TRBV7-9 once
TGCGCCAGCAGCCAATCCGCAGGGGAAGCTACAGATACGCAGTATTTT CASSQSAGEATDTQYF TRBJ2-3 NA TRBV4-3 NA
TGTGCCAGCAGTCGGGGGGGAAACCAAGAGACCCAGTACTTC CASSRGGNQETQYF TRBJ2-5 TRBD2 TRBV27 once
TGTGCCACCAGTCCCCGGTGGGGCGAGCAGTACTTC CATSPRWGEQYF TRBJ2-7 NA TRBV15 few
TGTGCCAGCAGTTACTCGAAGGCAGACCATGGCTACACCTTC CASSYSKADHGYTF TRBJ1-2 NA TRBV6-5 NA
TGTGCCAGCAGCCTAACCCCGGGACTATTCTACGAGCAGTACTTC CASSLTPGLFYEQYF TRBJ2-7 TRBD2 TRBV7-2 NA
TGTGCCAGCTCACCAGGAAACACTGAAGCTTTCTTT CASSPGNTEAFF TRBJ1-1 NA TRBV18 NA
TGTGCCAGCTGGGACAGGTGGGGAGGCTACACCTTC CASWDRWGGYTF TRBJ1-2 TRBD1 TRBV27 NA
TGTGCCAGCAGCTTGTTCAAACAGGACTCTGGAAACACCATATATTTT CASSLFKQDSGNTIYF TRBJ1-3 NA TRBV5-6 NA
TGTGCCACCAGCGAATCTAGCGATACGCAGTATTTT CATSESSDTQYF TRBJ2-3 NA TRBV24-1 NA
TGTGCCAGCAGCTTCGGTGGCTCTGGGGCCAACGTCCTGACTTTC CASSFGGSGANVLTF TRBJ2-6 NA TRBV11-2 NA
TGTGCCAGCAGCTTAGAGGGGACTACTAATTACGAGCAGTACTTC CASSLEGTTNYEQYF TRBJ2-7 TRBD2 TRBV11-2 NA
TGCGCCAGCAGCCTCGATCTCTACGAGCAGTACTTC CASSLDLYEQYF TRBJ2-7 NA TRBV5-1 NA
TGCGCCAGCAGTGATAGGCCAGGGTCGGGCACTGAAGCTTTCTTT CASSDRPGSGTEAFF TRBJ1-1 NA TRBV10-2 NA
TGTGCCAGCAGCCTGGGACAGGGTTGGACTGAAGCTTTCTTT CASSLGQGWTEAFF TRBJ1-1 TRBD1 TRBV3-1/TRBV3-2 NA
TGTGCCAGCAGCCCTCCAGGCGTCTCCTACGAGCAGTACTTC CASSPPGVSYEQYF TRBJ2-7 NA TRBV3-1/TRBV3-2 NA
TGTGCCAGCAGCGTCGACAGGGCTCTTGGCTATGGCTACACCTTC CASSVDRALGYGYTF TRBJ1-2 TRBD1 TRBV7-9 NA
TGTGCCAGCAGCGTAGGAGGGGGCGGCACAGATACGCAGTATTTT CASSVGGGGTDTQYF TRBJ2-3 TRBD1 TRBV9 NA
TGTGCCAGTCGACTAGCGGGGGGGCCCAGCAATGAGCAGTTCTTC CASRLAGGPSNEQFF TRBJ2-1 TRBD2 TRBV19 NA
TGTGCCAGCAGCCAAGCAACTAGCGGGGGGATTGGCGGGGAGCTGTTTTTT CASSQATSGGIGGELFF TRBJ2-2 TRBD2 TRBV3-1/TRBV3-2 NA
TGTGCCAGCAGCCCAAGGGGGTACGAGCAGTACTTC CASSPRGYEQYF TRBJ2-7 NA TRBV7-2 few
TGTGCCAGCAGTGCTGCCTGGAGGGGCCGCAATCAGCCCCAGCATTTT CASSAAWRGRNQPQHF TRBJ1-5 NA TRBV2 few
TGCGCCAGCAGCCCGGACAGGTACACCGGGGAGCTGTTTTTT CASSPDRYTGELFF TRBJ2-2 TRBD1 TRBV5-1 NA
TGCGCCAGCAGCCACCTACCGGACAGGGGGAACACTGAAGCTTTCTTT CASSHLPDRGNTEAFF TRBJ1-1 TRBD1 TRBV5-1 NA
TGCGCCAGCAGCTTGGACCCTAGCGGGGTCGCCTACGAGCAGTACTTC CASSLDPSGVAYEQYF TRBJ2-7 TRBD2 TRBV5-1 NA
TGCGCCAGCAGCCGAAGACTAGCAGGTTTTGGGAGGACAGATACGCAGTATTTT CASSRRLAGFGRTDTQYF TRBJ2-3 TRBD2 TRBV4-3 NA
TGTGCCAGCAGCTTGGACAGGGGAAGTGAAAAACTGTTTTTT CASSLDRGSEKLFF TRBJ1-4 TRBD1 TRBV5-4 NA
TGTGCCAGCTCACCACCGCGGTTCCAAGAGACCCAGTACTTC CASSPPRFQETQYF TRBJ2-5 NA TRBV18 NA
TGTGCCAGCAGTTTAGCGGGCAGCTCCTACGAGCAGTACTTC CASSLAGSSYEQYF TRBJ2-7 NA TRBV27 NA
TGTGCCAGCAGCCATTCGGGGCGTAATGAGCAGTTCTTC CASSHSGRNEQFF TRBJ2-1 NA TRBV9 NA
TGTGCCAGCAGTTCGGGACTAGCGGGGGGCAGGAATGAGCAGTTCTTC CASSSGLAGGRNEQFF TRBJ2-1 TRBD2 TRBV28 NA
TGTGCCAGTAGTATAGGGACGCCGGTCATGCCCCAGCATTTT CASSIGTPVMPQHF TRBJ1-5 NA TRBV19 NA
TGTGCCATCAGCGTAAGGCGAGATGTGGACACTGAAGCTTTCTTT CAISVRRDVDTEAFF TRBJ1-1 NA TRBV10-3 NA
TGCGCCAGCAGCCCTCGACAGGGGGTTGGGAACACCGGGGAGCTGTTTTTT CASSPRQGVGNTGELFF TRBJ2-2 TRBD1 TRBV5-1 NA
TGTGCCAGCAGCTTGTCTGCTAACTATGGCTACACCTTC CASSLSANYGYTF TRBJ1-2 NA TRBV7-8 NA
TGTGCCAGCAGACTGGACCCGTACTACGAGCAGTACTTC CASRLDPYYEQYF TRBJ2-7 NA TRBV5-8 NA